The present entry profiles one T cell receptor (beta chain) with its context. Its matching antigen is unknown. Terminally differentiated effector memory CD45RA+ cells were left out of the naive CD8 fraction, which was CD45RO-negative and positively selected for CCR7. This sample was included in a study of shared clonotypes between healthy human individuals. Study results and caveats: Naive subsets generally had larger estimated richness than memory subsets.

This CDR3 is built from 18 residues. Germline loops: CDR1 MDHEN, CDR2 SYDVKM. The V gene end was trimmed by 1 base and the J gene end by 0 bases; junction bases not matched to a gene: 5. Using roughly 200 ng DNA, about 29,000 T cell genomes, the sorted-subset replicate PCRs were run. Some clones are missing from TCRdb's copy, which holds only in-frame ones; the method was immunoSEQ multiplex PCR. The table includes approximately 720,000 clones, around 92% detected once. This rearrangement joins TRBV28 to TRBJ2-1, with 11 bases fitting TRBD2. The sequence was collected from a young man in good health. Sequencing was done on a sample of naive CD8+ T cells sorted from blood. The CDR3 DNA reads as TGTGCCAGCAGTTTATTTGGGGGACTAGCGGACTCCTACAATGAGCAGTTCTTC. Amino acid sequence: CASSLFGGLADSYNEQFF. Complete variable domain (other parts from reference TRBV28 and TRBJ2-1): DVKVTQSSRYLVKRTGEKVFLECVQDMDHENMFWYRQDPGLGLRLIYFSYDVKMKEKGDIPEGYSVSREKKERFSLILESASTNQTSMYLCASSLFGGLADSYNEQFFGPGTRLTVL.